This T cell receptor beta chain comes out of a study of identical twins. TCRdb redid the calling of the 5' RACE reads with MiXCR, one entry per CDR3 protein. Of fewer than 650,000 distinct CDR3 sequences listed, 7% to 7.5% are singletons. General study results and limits: Insertions ran lower in abundant cord blood beta clonotypes, though not in memory repertoires.

On this clonotype: Its antigen remains unknown.

These data were also reused for a study on yellow fever vaccine responses in identical twins.

This TCR came from a woman in her late teens or twenties in good health. The specimen was PBMCs.

The CDR3 loop is CASSPPMSGGAADTQYF. For the CDR3, the DNA is TGCGCCAGCAGCCCTCCTATGAGCGGGGGGGCGGCAGATACGCAGTATTTT. The chain recombines TRBV5-1 with TRBJ2-3; the match to TRBD2 covers 10 bases. Germline CDR1 is SGHRS and CDR2 is YFSETQ. The CDR3 contains 17 residues. After removal of 4 bases from V and 4 bases from J, the junction contained 12 bases not matched to a gene.